Listed here are 32 T cell receptor beta chains from one sample, sequenced in a study of blood T cell repertoires in COVID-19. This table comes from immunoSEQ multiplex PCR, and its TCRdb copy is limited to in-frame clones, with some not included. Counted here are over 250,000 clones, 70% to 90% occurring once; the ten biggest clones make up around 2.5%. The sequenced sample consisted of peripheral blood. The receptors were sampled from a woman aged 45-65 years with acute or convalescent COVID-19.

The chain has TRBV5-8 and TRBJ1-4; D might be TRBD1 (6 bases). With 4 bases removed from V and 0 bases from J, the gap between germline ends came to 13 bases. The germline CDR1 and CDR2 sequences are SGHTS and YDEGEE. The CDR3 totals 16 residues. CDR3 coding DNA: TGTGCCAGCAGCCCAGGGGACCCCGCAACTAATGAAAAACTGTTTTTT. It translates to CASSPGDPATNEKLFF.

The chain combines TRBV4-1 with TRBJ2-7, with no clear D. The CDR3 extends over 13 amino acids. Germline V CDR1 and CDR2: MGHRA, YSYEKL. The germline V and J ends were trimmed by 4 bases and 3 bases, with 10 bases remaining between them. CDR3 residues: CASSPQVNYEQYF. The CDR3 region has the DNA TGCGCCAGCAGCCCCCAGGTAAACTACGAGCAGTACTTC.

V usage is TRBV28 and J usage is TRBJ1-5; perhaps TRBD1 as D (5 bases). Trimming shortened V by 6 bases and J by 0 bases, and 18 bases separated the two germline ends. This CDR3 comprises 17 residues. The V gene's germline CDR1 is MDHEN and CDR2 SYDVKM. CDR3 sequence reads: CASSPGYLTYSNQPQHF. CDR3 DNA: TGTGCCAGCAGCCCAGGGTACCTGACCTATAGCAATCAGCCCCAGCATTTT.

The chain links TRBV27 to TRBJ1-6; 8 nucleotides match TRBD1. The trim removed 6 bases at V and 7 bases at J, leaving 5 bases unmatched. Germline CDR1 reads MNHEY; CDR2 reads SMNVEV (reference sequence). CDR3 length: 14 amino acids. The chain's CDR3 is CASSHRGYNSPLHF. As DNA, the CDR3 is TGTGCCAGCAGCCACAGGGGGTACAATTCACCCCTCCACTTT.

The chain combines TRBV30 with TRBJ2-3, with 12 bases lining up with TRBD2. The CDR3 spans 15 residues. Germline-derived CDR1 and CDR2 are GTSNPN and SVGIG (reference sequence). Trimming cost V 2 bases and J 3 bases; bases outside gene matches: 3. The DNA for the CDR3 is TGTGCCTGGAGTCCTACTAGCGGGAGGACAGATACGCAGTATTTT. As protein: CAWSPTSGRTDTQYF.

This chain links TRBV1 with TRBJ2-1; the DNA was not used to check the table's D call, TRBD2. TRBV1 is recorded as a pseudogene. CDR3 length: 17 residues. Written as DNA, the CDR3 is TGCACCAGCAGCCAAGAGACCGAGCGGGAGTGTTACAATGAGCAGTTCTTC. The encoded protein is CTSSQETERECYNEQFF.

This chain connects TRBV10-3 to TRBJ1-6, with 10 bases lining up with TRBD1. The germline CDR1 and CDR2 sequences are ENHRY and SYGVKD. The trim removed 10 bases at V and 8 bases at J, leaving 5 bases unmatched. This CDR3 is built from 13 residues. The chain's CDR3 is CATRTGGDSPLHF. The DNA of the CDR3 is TGTGCCACCCGGACAGGGGGAGATTCACCCCTCCACTTT.

The chain recombines TRBV30 with TRBJ2-3; possible D gene TRBD2, 6 bases. Germline V gene data show CDR1 as GTSNPN and CDR2 as SVGIG (reference sequence). The CDR3 spans 15 residues. With 3 bases removed from V and 2 bases from J, the gap between germline ends came to 15 bases. CDR3 sequence (DNA): TGTGCCTGGAGACGTGCGGGGCCCTACACAGATACGCAGTATTTT. Its translation: CAWRRAGPYTDTQYF.

This clone occurred many times. V gene TRBV6-4 combines with J gene TRBJ2-7, with 9 nucleotides matching TRBD2. Germline assignment: CDR1 MRHNA and CDR2 SNTAGT. V lost 2 bases to trimming and J lost 6 bases; unmatched junction nucleotides: 14. The CDR3 contains 17 residues. The CDR3 sequence is CASSDGDLAGERPEQYF. As DNA, the CDR3 is TGTGCCAGCAGTGACGGAGACTTAGCGGGAGAACGACCCGAGCAGTACTTC.

This rearrangement joins TRBV14 to TRBJ1-2; TRBD1 might be the D (5 bases). This CDR3 is 14 amino acids long. Trimming left V 1 base short and J 4 bases short, with 10 bases between. Per germline, CDR1 SGHDN and CDR2 FVKESK. The CDR3 is CASSQARGRYGYTF. CDR3 DNA sequence: TGTGCCAGCAGCCAAGCAAGGGGCCGCTATGGCTACACCTTC.

The rearrangement uses TRBV27 and TRBJ2-2; D is possibly TRBD2 (5 bases). The CDR3 has 14 residues. Germline V gives CDR1 MNHEY, CDR2 SMNVEV (reference sequence). V lost 5 bases and J 7 bases, leaving 14 bases between the germline ends. The CDR3 nucleotides read TGTGCCAGCAGTATCGGACCCGGGGTCGGGGAGCTGTTTTTT. It yields the protein CASSIGPGVGELFF.

V usage is TRBV4-3 and J usage is TRBJ1-3; D not resolved. Trimming shortened V by 0 bases and J by 0 bases, and 12 bases separated the two germline ends. Germline V gene lookup returns CDR1 LGHNA and CDR2 YSLEER. The CDR3 contains 17 residues. CDR3 residues: CASSQDPFAISGNTIYF. The CDR3 nucleotides read TGCGCCAGCAGCCAAGATCCGTTCGCGATCTCTGGAAACACCATATATTTT.

This chain joins TRBV2 and TRBJ1-5; a possible D gene is TRBD1 (6 bases). Trimming took off 7 bases at V and 6 bases at J, with 13 bases between the two ends. Germline V gene lookup returns CDR1 SNHLY and CDR2 FYNNEI. The CDR3 runs to 13 residues. CDR3 nucleotides: TGTGCCAGCACCAAGGGAGGGGGTCAGCCCCAGCATTTT. The encoded protein is CASTKGGGQPQHF.

This chain uses TRBV15 with TRBJ1-4; 7 bases are shared with TRBD1. Unmatched junction bases numbered 10, after V lost 4 bases and J lost 5 bases. This CDR3 spans 16 amino acids. The V gene's germline CDR1 is LNHNV and CDR2 YYDKDF (reference sequence). CDR3 nucleotides: TGTGCCACCAGCAAACGTCGACAGGGAGAAAATGAAAAACTGTTTTTT. Translation: CATSKRRQGENEKLFF. Full variable domain (outside the CDR3, taken from reference TRBV15 and TRBJ1-4): DAMVIQNPRYQVTQFGKPVTLSCSQTLNHNVMYWYQQKSSQAPKLLFHYYDKDFNNEADTPDNFQSRRPNTSFCFLDIRSPGLGDTAMYLCATSKRRQGENEKLFFGSGTQLSVL.

This CDR3 reads CASSPGQGDTIYF. The CDR3 DNA is TGCGCCAGCAGCCCTGGACAGGGCGACACCATATATTTT. The rearrangement joins TRBV5-1 to TRBJ1-3, with 8 bases that match TRBD1. The CDR3 sequence is 13 residues long. CDR1 SGHRS and CDR2 YFSETQ come from the germline V gene. J was trimmed by 8 bases and V by 4 bases; bases with no gene match: 5.

The chain is built from TRBV9 and TRBJ2-5, with a tentative D call TRBD2 (6 bases). The CDR3 extends over 15 amino acids. V was clipped by 4 bases and J by 4 bases, with 17 bases between them. Per the germline V gene, CDR1 is SGDLS and CDR2 is YYNGEE. In DNA, the CDR3 is TGTGCCAGCAGCCCTGGGGCGGGGATCGGAGAGACCCAGTACTTC. Its translation is CASSPGAGIGETQYF.

V is TRBV5-1 and J is TRBJ1-2; D is uncertain. This CDR3 spans 13 amino acids. Deletions cut 1 base from V and 6 bases from J, with 10 bases between. CDR1 SGHRS and CDR2 YFSETQ come from the germline V gene. CDR3 in DNA: TGCGCCAGCAGCTTGCCAGGTACCAATGGCTACACCTTC. It is translated as CASSLPGTNGYTF. The variable domain in full, with the rest retrieved from reference TRBV5-1 and TRBJ1-2, is KAGVTQTPRYLIKTRGQQVTLSCSPISGHRSVSWYQQTPGQGLQFLFEYFSETQRNKGNFPGRFSGRQFSNSRSEMNVSTLELGDSALYLCASSLPGTNGYTFGSGTRLTVV.

The chain's CDR3 is CATLQGTNSNQPQHF. DNA for the CDR3: TGTGCCACCCTCCAGGGGACAAATAGCAATCAGCCCCAGCATTTT. The genes are TRBV27 and TRBJ1-5; a weak D match, TRBD1 (6 bases). The CDR3 is 15 amino acids. Germline V gene lookup returns CDR1 MNHEY and CDR2 SMNVEV (reference sequence). Trimming removed 10 bases from V and 0 bases from J, with 16 bases in between.

The chain combines TRBV9 with TRBJ2-3, with 9 positions matching TRBD2. With 2 bases clipped from V and 4 bases from J, the junction kept 5 bases outside the gene matches. Per germline, CDR1 SGDLS and CDR2 YYNGEE. This CDR3 has 15 amino acids. The CDR3 loop reads CASSVGGRASDTQYF. CDR3 in DNA: TGTGCCAGCAGCGTGGGCGGGAGGGCATCAGATACGCAGTATTTT.

The V and J genes are TRBV19 and TRBJ1-2; TRBD1 might be the D (5 bases). V lost 3 bases, J lost 4 bases, and 12 bases lay in between. Germline CDR1 LNHDA, CDR2 SQIVND (reference sequence). This CDR3 region has 14 residues. The CDR3 bases are TGTGCCAGTAGTATCCCAGGGCCGGGCTATGGCTACACCTTC. Translating gives CASSIPGPGYGYTF. The complete variable domain, with remaining parts taken from reference TRBV19 and TRBJ1-2, reads DGGITQSPKYLFRKEGQNVTLSCEQNLNHDAMYWYRQDPGQGLRLIYYSQIVNDFQKGDIAEGYSVSREKKESFPLTVTSAQKNPTAFYLCASSIPGPGYGYTFGSGTRLTVV.

The chain employs TRBV7-9 and TRBJ1-1, with TRBD1 matching 8 bases. The CDR3 totals 14 residues. Germline V CDR1 and CDR2: SEHNR, FQNEAQ (reference sequence). J gave up 3 bases and V 5 bases, and 5 bases lay outside the gene matches. The CDR3 loop reads CASSDRGGDTEAFF. The CDR3 DNA follows: TGTGCCAGCAGCGACAGGGGAGGGGACACTGAAGCTTTCTTT.

The chain has TRBV5-1 and TRBJ1-2; the D is unclear. V was cut by 0 bases and J by 8 bases, with 11 bases left in between. Germline-derived CDR1 and CDR2 are SGHRS and YFSETQ. The CDR3 spans 13 residues. The CDR3 here is CASSLGQEGGYTF. The CDR3 DNA reads as TGCGCCAGCAGCTTGGGGCAGGAAGGCGGCTACACCTTC. The whole variable domain, remainder taken from reference TRBV5-1 and TRBJ1-2, is KAGVTQTPRYLIKTRGQQVTLSCSPISGHRSVSWYQQTPGQGLQFLFEYFSETQRNKGNFPGRFSGRQFSNSRSEMNVSTLELGDSALYLCASSLGQEGGYTFGSGTRLTVV.

V usage is TRBV30 and J usage is TRBJ2-5, with a possible D match to TRBD1 (6 bases). The CDR3 is 14 amino acids. The V end lost 1 base, the J end lost 3 bases, and 12 bases lay between the germline ends. Germline-derived CDR1 and CDR2 are GTSNPN and SVGIG (reference sequence). The CDR3 loop is CAWSASSGEETQYF. CDR3 coding DNA: TGTGCCTGGAGTGCTTCCTCAGGGGAAGAGACCCAGTACTTC.

The rearrangement uses TRBV6-4 and TRBJ1-1; weak D call: TRBD1 (6 bases). CDR1 is MRHNA and CDR2 is SNTAGT in the germline V gene. Trimming shortened V by 6 bases and J by 3 bases, and 29 bases separated the two germline ends. The CDR3 length is 19 residues. CDR3 in DNA: TGTGCCAGCAGCCTTGACCCAAGGGGTTTAAGGGGGTTGGACACTGAAGCTTTCTTT. This encodes CASSLDPRGLRGLDTEAFF.

There are a few counts of this clone. The chain has TRBV3-1 (or the pseudogene TRBV3-2) and TRBJ2-1; tentatively, D is TRBD2 (5 bases). The germline V gene has CDR1 LGHDT and CDR2 YNNKEL (reference sequence). V lost 1 base and J 11 bases, leaving 15 bases between the germline ends. CDR3 length: 14 residues. In nucleotides, the CDR3 is TGTGCCAGCAGCCAAGCCTTGCTCCCTAGCCAGCAGTTCTTC. Translating it yields CASSQALLPSQQFF.

CDR3 in amino acids: CASSSGGSSEAFF. The CDR3 nucleotides read TGTGCCAGCAGCTCGGGGGGGTCCAGTGAAGCTTTCTTT. The J gene is TRBJ1-1, the V gene TRBV7-3; TRBD1 might be the D (5 bases). The V end lost 4 bases, the J end lost 7 bases, and 13 bases lay between the germline ends. Germline CDR1 SGHTA, CDR2 FQGTGA. The CDR3 has 13 amino acids.

This rearrangement joins TRBV4-2 to TRBJ1-5; D is perhaps TRBD1 (6 bases). The V end was cut by 1 base, the J end by 0 bases, with 28 bases between. This CDR3 has 22 residues. From germline, CDR1 is LGHNA and CDR2 YNFKEQ. CDR3: CASSQVLRGGREGRYSNQPQHF. In nucleotides, the CDR3 is TGTGCCAGCAGCCAAGTTCTTCGGGGGGGCAGGGAGGGTCGATATAGCAATCAGCCCCAGCATTTT.

This chain links TRBV7-2 with TRBJ1-6; TRBD1 might be the D (6 bases). With 5 bases removed from V and 9 bases from J, the gap between germline ends came to 14 bases. Germline CDR1 SGHTA, CDR2 FQGNSA. The CDR3 extends over 14 amino acids. The CDR3 sequence: CASSQQGSASPLHF. DNA for the CDR3: TGTGCCAGCAGCCAACAGGGCAGTGCTTCACCCCTCCACTTT. The full variable domain, its missing parts supplied by reference TRBV7-2 and TRBJ1-6, is GAGVSQSPSNKVTEKGKDVELRCDPISGHTALYWYRQSLGQGLEFLIYFQGNSAPDKSGLPSDRFSAERTGGSVSTLTIQRTQQEDSAVYLCASSQQGSASPLHFGNGTRLTVT.

The chain joins TRBV7-2 to TRBJ1-1, with TRBD1 matching 8 bases. Germline values: CDR1 SGHTA, CDR2 FQGNSA. V shed 5 bases, J shed 2 bases, and the junction held 4 bases outside the gene matches. This CDR3 comprises 14 residues. The CDR3 sequence is CASSIQGGNTEAFF. CDR3 nucleotide sequence: TGTGCCAGCAGCATACAGGGGGGCAACACTGAAGCTTTCTTT.

The CDR3 sequence is CASSVGWTTYNEQFF. In nucleotides, the CDR3 is TGTGCCAGCAGCGTAGGTTGGACTACTTACAATGAGCAGTTCTTC. The gene calls are TRBV9 and TRBJ2-1; tentatively, D is TRBD2 (6 bases). Trimming cost V 0 bases and J 4 bases, with 11 bases left between them. Germline V gene lookup returns CDR1 SGDLS and CDR2 YYNGEE. The CDR3 has 15 amino acids.

The V gene is TRBV5-5, the J gene TRBJ2-2; D is uncertain. With 1 base removed from V and 4 bases from J, the gap between germline ends came to 11 bases. Germline CDR1 reads SGHKS; CDR2 reads YYEKEE (reference sequence). This CDR3 region has 15 residues. This chain's CDR3 is CASSLNPSGTGELFF. In nucleotides, the CDR3 is TGTGCCAGCAGCTTGAATCCATCGGGCACCGGGGAGCTGTTTTTT.

The chain links TRBV28 to TRBJ2-5; 12 positions match TRBD2. The CDR3 is 14 residues long. Germline-derived CDR1 and CDR2 are MDHEN and SYDVKM. The J segment lost 5 bases and the V segment lost 5 bases, leaving 3 bases of the junction unmatched. The CDR3 reads CASSRLAGVETQYF. CDR3 in DNA: TGTGCCAGCAGTCGACTAGCGGGGGTGGAGACCCAGTACTTC.